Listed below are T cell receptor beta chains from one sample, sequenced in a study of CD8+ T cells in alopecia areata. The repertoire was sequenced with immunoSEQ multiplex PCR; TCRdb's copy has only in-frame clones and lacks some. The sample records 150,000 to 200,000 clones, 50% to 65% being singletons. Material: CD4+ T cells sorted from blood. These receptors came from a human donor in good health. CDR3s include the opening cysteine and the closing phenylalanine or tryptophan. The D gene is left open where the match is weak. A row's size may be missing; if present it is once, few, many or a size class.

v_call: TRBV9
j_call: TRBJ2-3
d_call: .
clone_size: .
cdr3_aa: CASSVSRESTDTQYF
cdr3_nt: TGTGCCAGCAGCGTATCGAGGGAAAGCACAGATACGCAGTATTTT

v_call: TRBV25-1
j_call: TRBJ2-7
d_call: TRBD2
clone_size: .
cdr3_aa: CASSDSGSINEQYF
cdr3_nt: TGTGCCAGCAGTGATAGCGGGAGTATCAACGAGCAGTACTTC

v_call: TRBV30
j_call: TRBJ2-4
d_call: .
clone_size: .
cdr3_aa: CAWRSHGGAKNIQYF
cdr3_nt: TGTGCCTGGAGGTCCCATGGTGGAGCCAAAAACATTCAGTACTTC

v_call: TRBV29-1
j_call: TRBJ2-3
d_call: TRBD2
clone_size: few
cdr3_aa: CSVSSGTRTDTQYF
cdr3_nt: TGCAGCGTGTCTAGCGGGACCCGCACAGATACGCAGTATTTT

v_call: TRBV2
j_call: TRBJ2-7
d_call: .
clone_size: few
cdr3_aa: CASSGGYEQYF
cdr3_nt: TGTGCCAGCAGTGGAGGCTACGAGCAGTACTTC

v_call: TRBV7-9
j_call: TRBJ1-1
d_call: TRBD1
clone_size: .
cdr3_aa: CASSYPSRQGGMNTEAFF
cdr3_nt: TGTGCCAGCAGCTACCCATCCCGACAGGGCGGGATGAACACTGAAGCTTTCTTT

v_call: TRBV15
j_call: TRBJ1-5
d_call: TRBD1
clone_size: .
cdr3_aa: CATSSRQGGQPQHF
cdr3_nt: TGTGCCACCAGCTCACGACAGGGGGGGCAGCCCCAGCATTTT

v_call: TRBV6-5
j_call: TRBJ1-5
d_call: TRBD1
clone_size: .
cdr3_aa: CASKLVGTGTQPQHF
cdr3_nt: TGTGCCAGCAAACTCGTCGGGACAGGCACTCAGCCCCAGCATTTT

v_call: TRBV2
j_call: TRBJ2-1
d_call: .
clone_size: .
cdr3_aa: CASSVTIWEQFF
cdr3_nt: TGTGCCAGCAGCGTGACGATATGGGAGCAGTTCTTC

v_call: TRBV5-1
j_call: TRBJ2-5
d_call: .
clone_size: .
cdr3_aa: CASSSQPFETQYF
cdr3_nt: TGCGCCAGCAGCTCGCAACCCTTTGAGACCCAGTACTTC

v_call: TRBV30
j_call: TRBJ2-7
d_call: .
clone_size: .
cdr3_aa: CAWSYVGVFAEQYF
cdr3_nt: TGTGCCTGGAGTTATGTGGGGGTTTTCGCCGAGCAGTACTTC

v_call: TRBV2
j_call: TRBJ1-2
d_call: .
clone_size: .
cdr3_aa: CASRDSGLGYTF
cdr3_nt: TGTGCCAGCAGGGATTCAGGGCTCGGCTACACCTTC

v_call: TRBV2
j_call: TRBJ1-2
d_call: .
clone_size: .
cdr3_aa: CASGRTGGYTF
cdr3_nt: TGTGCCAGCGGGCGAACGGGGGGCTACACCTTC

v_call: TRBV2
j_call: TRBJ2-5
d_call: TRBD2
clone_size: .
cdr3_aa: CASSGLAGGVQETQYF
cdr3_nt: TGTGCCAGCAGTGGACTAGCGGGAGGGGTCCAAGAGACCCAGTACTTC

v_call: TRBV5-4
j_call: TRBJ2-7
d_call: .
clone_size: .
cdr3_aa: CASNRPGQTTYEQYF
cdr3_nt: TGTGCCAGCAACCGACCCGGACAAACTACCTACGAGCAGTACTTC

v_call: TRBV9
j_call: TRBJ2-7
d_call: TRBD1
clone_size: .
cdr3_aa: CASSVGQGAYEQYF
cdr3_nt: TGTGCCAGCAGCGTAGGACAGGGGGCCTACGAGCAGTACTTC

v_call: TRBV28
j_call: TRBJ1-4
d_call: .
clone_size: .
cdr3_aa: CASIRAGPTNEKLFF
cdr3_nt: TGTGCCAGCATCCGGGCAGGACCAACTAATGAAAAACTGTTTTTT

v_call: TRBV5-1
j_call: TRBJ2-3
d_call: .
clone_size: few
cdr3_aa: CASSSTRPSTDTQYF
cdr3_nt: TGCGCCAGCAGCTCCACAAGACCTAGCACAGATACGCAGTATTTT

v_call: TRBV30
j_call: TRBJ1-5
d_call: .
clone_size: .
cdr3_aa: CAWNSQGSNQPQHF
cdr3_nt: TGTGCCTGGAATTCCCAGGGGAGCAATCAGCCCCAGCATTTT

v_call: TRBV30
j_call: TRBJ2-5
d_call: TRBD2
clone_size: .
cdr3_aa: CAWIPGLAGGKETQYF
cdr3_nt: TGTGCCTGGATCCCCGGACTAGCGGGAGGGAAAGAGACCCAGTACTTC

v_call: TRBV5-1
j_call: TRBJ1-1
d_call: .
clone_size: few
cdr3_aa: CASSFAHRRGGPLSF
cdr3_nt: TGCGCCAGCAGCTTCGCCCACCGCCGGGGCGGGCCTTTGTCCTTT

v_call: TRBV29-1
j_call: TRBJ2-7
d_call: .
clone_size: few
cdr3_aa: CSVGPGTYEQYF
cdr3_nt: TGCAGCGTTGGCCCAGGAACCTACGAGCAGTACTTC

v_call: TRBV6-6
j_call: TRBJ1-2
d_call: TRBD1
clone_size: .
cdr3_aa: CASSYSGQNYGYTF
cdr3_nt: TGTGCCAGCAGTTACTCGGGACAGAACTATGGCTACACCTTC

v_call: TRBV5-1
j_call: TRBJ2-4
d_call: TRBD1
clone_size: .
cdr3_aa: CASSLTGAKNIQYF
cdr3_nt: TGCGCCAGCAGCCTGACAGGGGCCAAAAACATTCAGTACTTC

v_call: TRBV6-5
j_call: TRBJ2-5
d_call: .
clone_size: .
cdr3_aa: CASSYLAGSPETQYF
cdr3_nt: TGTGCCAGCAGTTACTTGGCGGGATCGCCGGAGACCCAGTACTTC

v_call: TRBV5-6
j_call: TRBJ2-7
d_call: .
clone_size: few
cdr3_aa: CASSTPGHPNEQYF
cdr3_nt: TGTGCCAGCAGCACCCCTGGACATCCCAACGAGCAGTACTTC

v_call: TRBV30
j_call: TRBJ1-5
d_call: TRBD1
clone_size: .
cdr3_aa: CAWTFSTGPNQPQHF
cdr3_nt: TGTGCCTGGACTTTTTCGACAGGGCCCAATCAGCCCCAGCATTTT

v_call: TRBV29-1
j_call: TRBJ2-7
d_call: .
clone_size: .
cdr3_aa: CSVAGFGLGEQYF
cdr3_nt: TGCAGCGTTGCGGGATTCGGCCTAGGCGAGCAGTACTTC

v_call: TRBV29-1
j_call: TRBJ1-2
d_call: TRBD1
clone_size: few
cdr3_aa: CSARQGSGGYTF
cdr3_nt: TGCAGCGCCCGACAGGGGAGTGGCGGCTACACCTTC

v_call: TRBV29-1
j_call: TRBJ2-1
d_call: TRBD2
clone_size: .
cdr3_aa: CSVGVLAGANEQFF
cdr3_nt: TGCAGCGTTGGGGTACTAGCGGGAGCCAATGAGCAGTTCTTC

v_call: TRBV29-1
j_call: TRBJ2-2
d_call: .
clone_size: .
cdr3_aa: CSGGQTNTGELFF
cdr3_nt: TGCAGCGGGGGACAAACGAACACCGGGGAGCTGTTTTTT

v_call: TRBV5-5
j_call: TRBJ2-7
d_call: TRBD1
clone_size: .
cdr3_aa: CASRHRDRTSYEQYF
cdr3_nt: TGTGCCAGCAGGCACCGGGACAGGACCTCCTACGAGCAGTACTTC

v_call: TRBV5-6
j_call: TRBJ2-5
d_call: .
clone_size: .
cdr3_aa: CASSFPAAEETQYF
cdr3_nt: TGTGCCAGCAGCTTCCCAGCGGCGGAGGAGACCCAGTACTTC

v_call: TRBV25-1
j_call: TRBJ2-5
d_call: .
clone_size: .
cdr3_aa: CASSLKETQYF
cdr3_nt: TGTGCCAGCAGCCTTAAAGAGACCCAGTACTTC

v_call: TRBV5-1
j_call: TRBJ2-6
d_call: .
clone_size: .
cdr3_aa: CASSLELNQAGANVLTF
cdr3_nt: TGCGCCAGCAGCTTGGAGCTAAATCAGGCTGGGGCCAACGTCCTGACTTTC

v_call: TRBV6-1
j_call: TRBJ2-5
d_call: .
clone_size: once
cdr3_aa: CASSGSGIGETQYF
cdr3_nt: TGTGCCAGCAGTGGATCAGGGATAGGGGAGACCCAGTACTTC

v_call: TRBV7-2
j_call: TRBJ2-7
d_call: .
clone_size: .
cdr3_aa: CASSLGSAGAYEQYF
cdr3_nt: TGTGCCAGCAGCTTAGGAAGCGCAGGGGCCTACGAGCAGTACTTC

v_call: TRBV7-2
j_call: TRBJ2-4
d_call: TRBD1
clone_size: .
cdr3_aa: CASSLTGTGAKNIQYF
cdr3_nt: TGTGCCAGCAGCTTGACCGGGACAGGGGCCAAAAACATTCAGTACTTC

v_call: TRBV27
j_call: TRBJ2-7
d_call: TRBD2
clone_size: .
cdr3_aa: CASSQTSGGYEQYF
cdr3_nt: TGTGCCAGCAGTCAGACTAGCGGGGGCTACGAGCAGTACTTC

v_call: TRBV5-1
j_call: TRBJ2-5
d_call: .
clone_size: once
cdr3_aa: CASSLAYASIREETQYF
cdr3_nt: TGCGCCAGCAGCTTGGCTTACGCCTCTATACGGGAAGAGACCCAGTACTTC

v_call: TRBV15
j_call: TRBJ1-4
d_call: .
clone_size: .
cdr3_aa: CATSREGYNEKLFF
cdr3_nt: TGTGCCACCAGCAGAGAAGGGTATAATGAAAAACTGTTTTTT

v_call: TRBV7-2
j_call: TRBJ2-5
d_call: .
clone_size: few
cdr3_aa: CASSLNSRPGRETQYF
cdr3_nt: TGTGCCAGCAGCTTAAACTCTCGGCCAGGGCGAGAGACCCAGTACTTC

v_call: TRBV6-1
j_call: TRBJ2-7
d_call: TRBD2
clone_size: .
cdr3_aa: CASSGPGLAGGPEQYF
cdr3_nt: TGTGCCAGCAGTGGACCCGGACTAGCGGGAGGGCCGGAGCAGTACTTC

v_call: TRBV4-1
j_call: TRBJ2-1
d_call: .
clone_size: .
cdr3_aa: CASRKGPGEQFF
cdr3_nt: TGCGCCAGCAGAAAGGGCCCGGGGGAGCAGTTCTTC

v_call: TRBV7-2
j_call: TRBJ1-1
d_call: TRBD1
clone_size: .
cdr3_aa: CASSPGPGQVSNTEAFF
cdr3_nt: TGTGCCAGCAGCCCAGGTCCGGGACAGGTCTCAAACACTGAAGCTTTCTTT

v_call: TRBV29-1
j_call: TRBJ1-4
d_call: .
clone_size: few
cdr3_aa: CSGKGYDEKLFF
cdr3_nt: TGCAGCGGCAAGGGTTACGATGAAAAACTGTTTTTT

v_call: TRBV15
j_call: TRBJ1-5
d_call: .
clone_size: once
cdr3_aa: CAIAGKSNQPQHF
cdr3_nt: TGTGCCATTGCGGGGAAATCGAATCAGCCCCAGCATTTT

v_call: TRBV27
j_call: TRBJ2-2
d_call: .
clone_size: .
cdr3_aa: CASSRWVGTGELFF
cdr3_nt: TGTGCCAGCAGTAGGTGGGTCGGCACCGGGGAGCTGTTTTTT

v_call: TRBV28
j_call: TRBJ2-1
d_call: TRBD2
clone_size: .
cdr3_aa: CASSPRTSGTREQFF
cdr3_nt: TGTGCCAGCAGCCCCCGGACTAGCGGGACGAGAGAGCAGTTCTTC

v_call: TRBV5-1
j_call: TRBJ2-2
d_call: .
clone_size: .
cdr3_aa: CASRSLNTGELFF
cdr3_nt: TGCGCCAGCAGGTCCCTGAACACCGGGGAGCTGTTTTTT

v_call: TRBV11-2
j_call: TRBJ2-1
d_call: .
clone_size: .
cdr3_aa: CASSFPFGEGNEQFF
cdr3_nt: TGTGCCAGCAGCTTCCCATTCGGTGAGGGGAATGAGCAGTTCTTC

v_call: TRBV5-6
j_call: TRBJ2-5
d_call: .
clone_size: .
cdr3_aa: CASSSQETQYF
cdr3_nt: TGTGCCAGCAGCTCTCAAGAGACCCAGTACTTC

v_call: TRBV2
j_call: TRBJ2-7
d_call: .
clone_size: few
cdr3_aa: CASSYRIAYEQYF
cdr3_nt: TGTGCCAGCAGTTACAGGATCGCCTACGAGCAGTACTTC

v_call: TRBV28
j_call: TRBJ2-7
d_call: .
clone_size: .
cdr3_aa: CATLFRGSYEQYF
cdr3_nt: TGTGCCACTCTGTTCAGGGGCTCCTACGAGCAGTACTTC

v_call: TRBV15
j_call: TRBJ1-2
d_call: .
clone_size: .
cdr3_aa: CATSRGGVFYGYTF
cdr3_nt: TGTGCCACCAGCAGAGGGGGAGTATTCTATGGCTACACCTTC